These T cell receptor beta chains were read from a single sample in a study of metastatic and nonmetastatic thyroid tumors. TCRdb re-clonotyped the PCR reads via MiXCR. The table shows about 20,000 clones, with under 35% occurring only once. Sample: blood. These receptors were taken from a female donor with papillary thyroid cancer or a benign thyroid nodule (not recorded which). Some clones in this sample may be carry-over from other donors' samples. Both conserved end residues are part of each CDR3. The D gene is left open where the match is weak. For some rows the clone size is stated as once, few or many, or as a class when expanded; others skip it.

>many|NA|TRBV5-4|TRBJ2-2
CASSLYTGELFF
TGTGCCAGCAGCTTATACACCGGGGAGCTGTTTTTT
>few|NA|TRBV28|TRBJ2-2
CASTITGANTGELFF
TGTGCCAGCACCATCACCGGGGCGAACACCGGGGAGCTGTTTTTT
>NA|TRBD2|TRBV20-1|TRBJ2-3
CSARGGTSGEVSTDTQYF
TGCAGTGCTAGAGGGGGGACTAGCGGGGAGGTTAGCACAGATACGCAGTATTTT
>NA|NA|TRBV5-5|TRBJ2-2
CASSLTPGLNTGELFF
TGTGCCAGCAGCTTGACTCCAGGGTTGAACACCGGGGAGCTGTTTTTT
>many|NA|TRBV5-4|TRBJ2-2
CASSLWWGRNTGELFF
TGTGCCAGCAGCTTGTGGTGGGGGAGGAACACCGGGGAGCTGTTTTTT
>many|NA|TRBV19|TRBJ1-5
CVSSIGGVLRDQPQHF
TGTGTCAGTAGTATAGGTGGGGTACTTAGGGATCAGCCCCAGCATTTT
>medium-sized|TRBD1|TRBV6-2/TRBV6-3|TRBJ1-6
CASSYSKGQGGSPLHF
TGTGCCAGCAGTTACTCGAAGGGACAGGGGGGTTCACCCCTCCACTTT
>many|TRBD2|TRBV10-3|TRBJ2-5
CAIRRTSGQETQYF
TGTGCCATCAGGAGGACTAGCGGCCAAGAGACCCAGTACTTC
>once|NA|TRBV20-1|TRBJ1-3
CSARETGGPGNTIYF
TGCAGTGCTAGAGAAACGGGGGGTCCGGGAAACACCATATATTTT
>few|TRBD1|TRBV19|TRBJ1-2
CASSTLGQGSGYTF
TGTGCCAGTAGTACCTTAGGACAGGGGTCGGGCTACACCTTC
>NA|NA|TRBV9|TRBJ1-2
CASSSGSGTARYGYTF
TGTGCCAGCAGCTCCGGTAGCGGGACGGCCCGCTATGGCTACACCTTC
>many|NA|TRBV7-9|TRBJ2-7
CASSPQIGGASSYEQYF
TGTGCCAGCAGCCCACAAATTGGCGGGGCAAGCTCCTACGAGCAGTACTTC
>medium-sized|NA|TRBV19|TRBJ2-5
CASSIYQEQETQYF
TGTGCCAGTAGTATCTATCAGGAGCAAGAGACCCAGTACTTC
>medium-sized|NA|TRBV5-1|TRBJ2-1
CASSLEPPGPYNEQFF
TGCGCCAGCAGCTTGGAACCCCCAGGACCCTACAATGAGCAGTTCTTC
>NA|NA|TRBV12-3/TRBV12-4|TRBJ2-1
CASRFTGEQFF
TGTGCCAGCAGGTTCACGGGGGAGCAGTTCTTC
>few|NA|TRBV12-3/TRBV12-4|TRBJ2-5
CAISLAETQYF
TGTGCCATCAGTTTGGCAGAGACCCAGTACTTC
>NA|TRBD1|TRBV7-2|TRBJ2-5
CSSSANRGGRTQYF
TGTTCCAGCAGCGCGAACAGGGGCGGTCGGACCCAGTACTTC
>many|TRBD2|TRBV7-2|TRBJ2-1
CASLRGGSYNEQFF
TGTGCCAGCCTCCGGGGGGGTTCCTACAATGAGCAGTTCTTC
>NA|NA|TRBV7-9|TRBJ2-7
CASRSSHEQYF
TGTGCCAGCAGATCCAGTCACGAGCAGTACTTC
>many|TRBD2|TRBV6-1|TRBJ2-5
CASRLSGGAFETQYF
TGTGCCAGCAGATTAAGCGGGGGGGCCTTTGAGACCCAGTACTTC
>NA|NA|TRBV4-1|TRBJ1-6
CASSQFSGRTSSYNSPLHF
TGCGCCAGCAGCCAATTTTCCGGCAGGACGAGCTCCTATAATTCACCCCTCCACTTT
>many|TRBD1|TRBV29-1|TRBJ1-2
CSVIRQGDYGYTF
TGCAGCGTGATAAGACAGGGAGACTATGGCTACACCTTC
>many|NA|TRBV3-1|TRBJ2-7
CASSQARVNYEQYF
TGTGCCAGCAGCCAAGCACGGGTGAACTACGAGCAGTACTTC
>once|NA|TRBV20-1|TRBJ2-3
CSARPPWGDTQYF
TGCAGTGCTAGGCCTCCCTGGGGAGATACGCAGTATTTT
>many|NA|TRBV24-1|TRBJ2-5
CATSGPDSGGEETQYF
TGTGCCACCTCTGGCCCCGACAGTGGCGGGGAGGAGACCCAGTACTTC
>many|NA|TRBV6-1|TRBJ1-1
CASRYRQDYMNTEAFF
TGTGCCAGCAGATACCGACAGGACTACATGAACACTGAAGCTTTCTTT
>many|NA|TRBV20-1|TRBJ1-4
CSARPNRAEDSEKLFF
TGCAGTGCTAGACCAAACCGGGCCGAGGATAGTGAAAAACTGTTTTTT
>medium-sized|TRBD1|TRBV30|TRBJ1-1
CAWGTAEAFF
TGTGCCTGGGGGACAGCTGAAGCTTTCTTT
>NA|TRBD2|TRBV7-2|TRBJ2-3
CASSLSGGPPGDTQYF
TGTGCCAGCAGCCTTAGCGGGGGACCCCCCGGAGATACGCAGTATTTT
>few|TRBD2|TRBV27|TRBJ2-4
CASSTRTSGHFGNIQYF
TGTGCCAGCAGTACCCGGACTAGCGGGCACTTCGGAAACATTCAGTACTTC
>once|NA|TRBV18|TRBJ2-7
CASSRDGYEQYF
TGTGCCAGCTCACGGGACGGGTACGAGCAGTACTTC
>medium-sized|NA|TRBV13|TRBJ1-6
CASSLVPGSNSPLHF
TGTGCCAGCAGCTTAGTTCCGGGCAGTAATTCACCCCTCCACTTT
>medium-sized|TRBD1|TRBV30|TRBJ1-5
CAWRGQASNQPQHF
TGTGCCTGGAGAGGACAGGCCAGCAATCAGCCCCAGCATTTT
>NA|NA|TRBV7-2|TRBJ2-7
CASSSQGGYEQYF
TGTGCCAGCAGCTCGCAGGGGGGCTACGAGCAGTACTTC
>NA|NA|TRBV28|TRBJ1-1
CASRVSGTEAFF
TGTGCCAGCAGGGTCTCGGGCACTGAAGCTTTCTTT
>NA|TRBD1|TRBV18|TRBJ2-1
CASSPGTGVNEQFF
TGTGCCAGCTCACCCGGGACAGGGGTCAATGAGCAGTTCTTC
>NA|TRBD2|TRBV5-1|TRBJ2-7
CASRPTLAGELNEQYF
TGCGCCAGCCGGCCGACACTAGCGGGAGAATTGAACGAGCAGTACTTC
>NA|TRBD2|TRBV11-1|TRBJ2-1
CASSLVSGTPGNEQFF
TGTGCCAGCAGCTTAGTTAGCGGGACCCCTGGGAATGAGCAGTTCTTC
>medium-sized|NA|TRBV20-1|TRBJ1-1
CSARSTGSNTEAFF
TGCAGTGCGAGAAGTACAGGCTCGAACACTGAAGCTTTCTTT
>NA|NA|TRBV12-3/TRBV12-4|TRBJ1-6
CASSLSEGSPLHF
TGTGCCAGCAGTTTAAGTGAAGGTTCACCCCTCCACTTT
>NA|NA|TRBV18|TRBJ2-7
CASSPYGYEQYF
TGTGCCAGCTCACCTTACGGTTACGAGCAGTACTTC
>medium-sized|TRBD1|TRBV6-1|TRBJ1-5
CASSEEPDRVDQPQHF
TGTGCCAGCAGTGAGGAACCCGACAGGGTGGATCAGCCCCAGCATTTT
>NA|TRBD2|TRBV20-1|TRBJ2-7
CSAHQRGYEQYF
TGCAGTGCCCATCAGCGGGGCTACGAGCAGTACTTC
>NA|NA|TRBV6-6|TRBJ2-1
CASSYSKDNEQFF
TGTGCCAGCAGTTACTCGAAGGATAATGAGCAGTTCTTC
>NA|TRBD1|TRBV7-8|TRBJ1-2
CASSQPIVGQGGTNGYTF
TGTGCCAGCAGCCAACCCATCGTCGGACAGGGGGGGACGAATGGCTACACCTTC
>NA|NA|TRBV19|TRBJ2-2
CASSWAGQSTGELFF
TGTGCCAGTAGTTGGGCGGGACAGTCGACCGGGGAGCTGTTTTTT
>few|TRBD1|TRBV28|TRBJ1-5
CASSPDRGRGQPQHF
TGTGCCAGCAGCCCGGACAGGGGGCGAGGCCAGCCCCAGCATTTT